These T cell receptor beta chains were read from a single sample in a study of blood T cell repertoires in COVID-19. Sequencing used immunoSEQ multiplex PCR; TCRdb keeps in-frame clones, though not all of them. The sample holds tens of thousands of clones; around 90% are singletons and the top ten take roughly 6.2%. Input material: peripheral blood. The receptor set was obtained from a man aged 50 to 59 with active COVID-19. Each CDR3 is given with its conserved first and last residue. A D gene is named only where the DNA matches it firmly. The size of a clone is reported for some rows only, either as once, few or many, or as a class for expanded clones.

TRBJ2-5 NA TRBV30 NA CAWSVPVVETQYF TGTGCCTGGAGTGTTCCTGTTGTGGAGACCCAGTACTTC
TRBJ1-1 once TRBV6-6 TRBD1 CASSYSNRGHTEAFF TGTGCCAGCAGTTACTCGAACAGGGGACACACTGAAGCTTTCTTT
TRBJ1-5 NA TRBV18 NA CASSPAGYSNQPQHF TGTGCCAGCTCACCGGCGGGCTATAGCAATCAGCCCCAGCATTTT
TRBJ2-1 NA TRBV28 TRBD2 CASSFAGVYNEQFF TGTGCCAGCAGTTTCGCGGGAGTCTACAATGAGCAGTTCTTC
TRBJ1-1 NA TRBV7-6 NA CASSLVGGFGETEAFF TGTGCCAGCAGCTTAGTGGGGGGATTCGGGGAGACTGAAGCTTTCTTT
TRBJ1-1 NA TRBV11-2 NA CASSLFLTPGTEAFF TGTGCCAGCAGCTTATTTCTTACTCCGGGCACTGAAGCTTTCTTT
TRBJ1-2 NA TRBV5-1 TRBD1 CASSPQTGGANYGYTF TGCGCCAGCAGCCCTCAAACAGGGGGAGCTAACTATGGCTACACCTTC
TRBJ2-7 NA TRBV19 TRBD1 CASSARQGAWEQYF TGTGCCAGTAGTGCCAGACAGGGGGCTTGGGAGCAGTACTTC
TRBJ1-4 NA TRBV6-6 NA CASSLLPRGEKLFF TGTGCCAGCAGCCTACTCCCCAGGGGAGAAAAACTGTTTTTT
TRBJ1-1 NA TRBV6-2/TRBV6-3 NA CASSYSRTGGTEAFF TGTGCCAGCAGTTATAGTAGGACCGGGGGCACTGAAGCTTTCTTT
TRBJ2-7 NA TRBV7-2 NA CASSPPGETPYEQYF TGTGCCAGCAGCCCCCCGGGAGAGACTCCCTACGAGCAGTACTTC
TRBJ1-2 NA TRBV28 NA CASSLGAIGGYTF TGTGCCAGCAGTTTAGGTGCCATCGGTGGCTACACCTTC
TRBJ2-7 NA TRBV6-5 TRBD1 CASSLDWGDRMGEQYF TGTGCCAGCAGTTTGGATTGGGGGGACAGGATGGGCGAGCAGTACTTC
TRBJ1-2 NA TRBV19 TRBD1 CASSIGTGVRDGYTF TGTGCCAGTAGTATTGGGACAGGAGTGCGGGATGGCTACACCTTC
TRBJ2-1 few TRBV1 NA CTSSPRGAWRVQGNEQFF TGCACCAGCAGCCCTCGGGGCGCTTGGAGGGTTCAAGGGAATGAGCAGTTCTTC
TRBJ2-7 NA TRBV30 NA CAWGHLSTEQYF TGTGCCTGGGGGCATCTATCCACCGAGCAGTACTTC
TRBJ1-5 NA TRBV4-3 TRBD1 CASSRDRGSNQPQHF TGCGCCAGCAGTCGGGACAGGGGCAGCAATCAGCCCCAGCATTTT
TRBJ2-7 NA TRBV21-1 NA CASSKESRGWTYEQYF TGTGCCAGCAGCAAAGAGTCCAGGGGGTGGACTTACGAGCAGTACTTC
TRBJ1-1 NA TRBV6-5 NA CASSYASRGTAEAFF TGTGCCAGCAGTTACGCCTCCAGGGGAACGGCTGAAGCTTTCTTT
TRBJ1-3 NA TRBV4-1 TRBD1 CASSFRPSQGAGGNTIYF TGCGCCAGCAGCTTCCGACCATCACAGGGGGCGGGCGGAAACACCATATATTTT
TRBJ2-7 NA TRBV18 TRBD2 CASSSAAGEREQYF TGTGCCAGCTCATCTGCAGCGGGAGAAAGGGAGCAGTACTTC
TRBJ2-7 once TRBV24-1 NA CATSEASSYEQYF TGTGCCACCAGTGAGGCCAGCTCCTACGAGCAGTACTTC
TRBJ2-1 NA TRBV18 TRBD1 CASSQASTGGSEQFF TGTGCCAGCTCACAAGCCTCCACAGGGGGCAGTGAGCAGTTCTTC
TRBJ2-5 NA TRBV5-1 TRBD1 CASSLVGTGEETQYF TGCGCCAGCAGCTTGGTAGGGACAGGGGAGGAGACCCAGTACTTC
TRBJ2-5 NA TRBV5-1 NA CASTNQETQYF TGCGCCAGCACCAACCAAGAGACCCAGTACTTC
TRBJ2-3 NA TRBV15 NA CATSRSSLGTDTQYF TGTGCCACCAGCAGATCGTCCCTAGGCACAGATACGCAGTATTTT
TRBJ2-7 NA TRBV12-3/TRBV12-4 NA CASSRLLGYEQYF TGTGCCAGCAGCCGCCTCCTAGGCTACGAGCAGTACTTC
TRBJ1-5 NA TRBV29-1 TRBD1 CSAVQGGNQPQHF TGCAGCGCCGTCCAGGGGGGCAATCAGCCCCAGCATTTT
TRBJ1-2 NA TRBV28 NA CASSVREDNYGYTF TGTGCCAGCAGTGTGCGAGAGGATAACTATGGCTACACCTTC
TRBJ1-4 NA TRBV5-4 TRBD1 CASSRDRGDEKLFF TGTGCCAGCAGCCGAGACAGGGGTGACGAAAAACTGTTTTTT
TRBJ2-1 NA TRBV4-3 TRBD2 CASSQGLLRGTHEQFF TGCGCCAGCAGCCAGGGGCTGCTGCGGGGGACCCATGAGCAGTTCTTC
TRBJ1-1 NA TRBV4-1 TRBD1 CASSQDPGQGAMNTEAFF TGCGCCAGCAGCCAAGATCCGGGACAGGGGGCGATGAACACTGAAGCTTTCTTT
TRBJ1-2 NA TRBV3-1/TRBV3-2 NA CASSQEGEGYTF TGTGCCAGCAGCCAAGAAGGGGAAGGCTACACCTTC
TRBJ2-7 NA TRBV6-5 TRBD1 CASSTGTGGHEQYF TGTGCCAGCAGTACCGGGACAGGGGGCCACGAGCAGTACTTC
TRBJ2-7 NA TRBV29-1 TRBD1 CSVEDIGTGGNEQYF TGCAGCGTTGAAGACATCGGGACAGGGGGCAACGAGCAGTACTTC
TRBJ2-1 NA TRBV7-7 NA CASSLGAGVGNEQFF TGTGCTAGCAGCTTAGGTGCCGGGGTGGGGAATGAGCAGTTCTTC
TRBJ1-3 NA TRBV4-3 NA CASSQASGSSGNTIYF TGCGCCAGCAGCCAAGCGTCCGGGTCCTCTGGAAACACCATATATTTT
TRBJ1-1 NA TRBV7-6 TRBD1 CASSARTGSRTEAFF TGTGCCAGCAGCGCACGGACAGGGTCTAGGACTGAAGCTTTCTTT
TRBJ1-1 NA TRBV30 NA CAWSVAQVPSSSEAFF TGTGCCTGGAGTGTGGCCCAGGTTCCCTCTTCCTCTGAAGCTTTCTTT